This TCR beta chain was sequenced in a study of T cell responses to AZD1222 COVID-19 vaccine. Clones were sequenced by immunoSEQ multiplex PCR, and TCRdb holds only the in-frame ones, with some missing. The sample gives 130,000 to 150,000 clones, about 93% of which show up once; 1.9% is in the top ten. Trimming stripped 0 bases from V and 2 bases from J, with 4 bases between. Germline V gene sequence: CDR1 GTSNPN, CDR2 SVGIG (reference sequence). The CDR3 loop spans 12 amino acids. The source was peripheral blood, collected on day 0 of AZD1222 vaccination. The rearrangement links TRBV30 to TRBJ1-1; D ambiguous. This receptor was identified in an adult in good health. DNA for the CDR3: TGTGCCTGGAGTGTATCTAACACTGAAGCTTTCTTT. The encoded protein is CAWSVSNTEAFF.